This TCR beta chain was found in a study of breast tumors, draining lymph nodes, adjacent tissues (TCRdb year 2016). As for the study more broadly: In breast cancer patients, the study compared the TCR beta repertoires of tumor, adjacent nontumor tissue and axillary lymph nodes. The study was designed to assess the relationships and possible T-cell exchange between tumor, surrounding tissue and draining lymph node repertoires in human breast cancer. Overall study outcomes, separate from this receptor: The data were judged consistent with most tumor T cells deriving from the lymph node and then expanding within tumor tissue. Tumor and nontumor tissue repertoires were significantly more similar in luminal-like than in basal-like breast cancer. Tumor T-cell repertoires showed less diversity than lymph node repertoires and more diversity than nontumor tissue repertoires, and tumor T-cell repertoires showed preferential V and J gene usage. The study presented the conclusion that tumor T cells originate in lymph nodes as consistent with a hypothesis, not as something directly demonstrated.

The axillary draining lymph nodes of breast cancer patients were the source of the lymph node samples. About this clonotype itself: Its antigen target is currently unknown. It may be a read error: a sequence one base away is much more abundant.

Sequencer: Illumina HiSeq 2000. TCR beta chain libraries were generated by multiplex PCR amplification. High-throughput sequencing was used to analyze the amplified TCR beta chain products. The public reads were run again by TCRdb, first through fastp at Q25 and then through MiXCR, and only productive beta chains were kept. One record per CDR3 amino acid sequence lists the most common genes and DNA. The sample profile shows over 150,000 distinct CDR3 sequences; approximately 33% of them were found once. The ten largest make up roughly 4.3% of the sample. Sequencing input: axillary lymph node tissue. The receptor was isolated from a female donor with breast cancer. Some clones in this sample may be carry-over from other donors' samples.

CDR3 reads: CVSSIRRDSSQSGQPQHF. The bases are TGTGTCAGTAGTATTAGAAGGGACAGCTCCCAGAGTGGACAGCCCCAGCATTTT. The chain is assembled from TRBV19 and TRBJ1-5; 7 bases in the middle match TRBD1. Based on the germline V gene (reference sequence), the CDR1 and CDR2 sequences are LNHDA and SQIVND. Including cysteine and phenylalanine, the CDR3 has 18 amino acids. The CDR3 DNA has 54 bases and is translated from base 1.